The T cell receptor (beta chain) described here comes from a study of chemoradiotherapy in HPV16-positive cancers. Study-level results: HPV-specific T cells were functionally defined from only a couple of HPV16-positive patients. Candidate HPV-specific clones and E7-related TCR motifs grew in tumor during treatment.

Sequencing was performed with immunoSEQ multiplex PCR; in TCRdb, only in-frame clones are kept and a portion is missing. The sample has fewer than 30,000 clones; 91% are singletons. Repertoires were sampled repeatedly during chemoradiotherapy. The junction had 0 bases not matched to a gene; V was cut back by 2 bases and J by 4 bases. The CDR3 contains 13 residues. Germline lookup yields CDR1 KGHSH and CDR2 LQKENI. Concerning this clone: The target antigen is unknown.

The chain couples TRBV18 to TRBJ2-7; 9 positions match TRBD2. The material was blood, obtained from a patient who underwent chemoradiotherapy. The TCR was taken from a human donor with HPV-associated anogenital cancer. CDR3 loop: CASSPTSGYEQYF. The CDR3 DNA reads TGTGCCAGCTCACCAACTAGCGGGTACGAGCAGTACTTC.